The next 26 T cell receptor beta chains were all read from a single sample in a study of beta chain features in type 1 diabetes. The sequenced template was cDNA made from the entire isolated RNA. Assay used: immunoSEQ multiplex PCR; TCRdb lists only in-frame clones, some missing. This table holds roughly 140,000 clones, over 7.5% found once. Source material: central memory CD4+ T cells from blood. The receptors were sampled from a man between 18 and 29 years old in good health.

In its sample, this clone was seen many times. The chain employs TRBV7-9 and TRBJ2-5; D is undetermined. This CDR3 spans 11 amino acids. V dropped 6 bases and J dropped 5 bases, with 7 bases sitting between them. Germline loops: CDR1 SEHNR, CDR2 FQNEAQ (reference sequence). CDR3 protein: CASRIEETQYF. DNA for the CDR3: TGTGCCAGCAGGATCGAGGAGACCCAGTACTTC.

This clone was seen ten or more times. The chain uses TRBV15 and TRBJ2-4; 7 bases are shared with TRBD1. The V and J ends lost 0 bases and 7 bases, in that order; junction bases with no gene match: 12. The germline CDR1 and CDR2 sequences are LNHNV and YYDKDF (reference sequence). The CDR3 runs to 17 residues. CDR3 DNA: TGTGCCACCAGCAGAGAAGGTACAGGGGCCATTAAGAACATTCAGTACTTC. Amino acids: CATSREGTGAIKNIQYF.

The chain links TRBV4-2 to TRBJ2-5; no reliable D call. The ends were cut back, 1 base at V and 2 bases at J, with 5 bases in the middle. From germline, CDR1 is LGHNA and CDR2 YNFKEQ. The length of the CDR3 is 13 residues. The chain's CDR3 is CASSQATQETQYF. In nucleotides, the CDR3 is TGTGCCAGCAGCCAAGCTACGCAAGAGACCCAGTACTTC.

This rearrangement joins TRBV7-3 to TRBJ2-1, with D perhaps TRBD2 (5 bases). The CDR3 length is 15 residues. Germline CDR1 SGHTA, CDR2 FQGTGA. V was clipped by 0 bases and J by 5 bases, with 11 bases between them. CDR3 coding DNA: TGTGCCAGCAGCTTAACCCGGGAATCCGACAATGAGCAGTTCTTC. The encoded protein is CASSLTRESDNEQFF.

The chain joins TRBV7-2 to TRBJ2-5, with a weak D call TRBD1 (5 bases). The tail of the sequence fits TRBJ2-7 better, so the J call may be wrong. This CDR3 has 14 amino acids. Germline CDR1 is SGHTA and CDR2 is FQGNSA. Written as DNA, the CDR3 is TGTGCCAGCAGCTCAGGGTTAGGGTTTTACGAGCAGTACTTC. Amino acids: CASSSGLGFYEQYF.

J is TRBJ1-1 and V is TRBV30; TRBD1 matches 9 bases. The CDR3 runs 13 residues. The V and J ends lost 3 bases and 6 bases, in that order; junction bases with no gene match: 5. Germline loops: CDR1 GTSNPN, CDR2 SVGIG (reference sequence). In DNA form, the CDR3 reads TGTGCCTGGAGGAAACAGGGGGCTTCTGAAGCTTTCTTT. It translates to CAWRKQGASEAFF.

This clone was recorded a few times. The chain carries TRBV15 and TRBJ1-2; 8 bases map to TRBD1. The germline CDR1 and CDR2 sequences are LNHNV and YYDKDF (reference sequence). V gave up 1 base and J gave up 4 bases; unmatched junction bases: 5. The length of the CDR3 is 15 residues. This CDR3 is CATSRVDRAPYGYTF. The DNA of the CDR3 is TGTGCCACCAGCAGAGTGGACAGGGCCCCCTATGGCTACACCTTC. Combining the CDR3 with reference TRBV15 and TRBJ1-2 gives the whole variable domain DAMVIQNPRYQVTQFGKPVTLSCSQTLNHNVMYWYQQKSSQAPKLLFHYYDKDFNNEADTPDNFQSRRPNTSFCFLDIRSPGLGDTAMYLCATSRVDRAPYGYTFGSGTRLTVV.

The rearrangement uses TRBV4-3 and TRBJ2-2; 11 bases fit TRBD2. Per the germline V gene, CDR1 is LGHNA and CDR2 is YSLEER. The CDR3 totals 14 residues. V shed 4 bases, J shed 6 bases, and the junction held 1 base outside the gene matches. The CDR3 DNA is TGCGCCAGCAGCCCTAGCGGGGGGTCCGGGGAGCTGTTTTTT. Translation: CASSPSGGSGELFF.

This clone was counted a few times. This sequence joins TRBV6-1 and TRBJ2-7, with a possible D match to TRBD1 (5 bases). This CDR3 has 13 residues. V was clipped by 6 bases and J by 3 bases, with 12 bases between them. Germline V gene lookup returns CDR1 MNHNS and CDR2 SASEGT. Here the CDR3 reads CASRQEIYYEQYF. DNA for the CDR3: TGTGCCAGCAGACAGGAGATCTACTACGAGCAGTACTTC.

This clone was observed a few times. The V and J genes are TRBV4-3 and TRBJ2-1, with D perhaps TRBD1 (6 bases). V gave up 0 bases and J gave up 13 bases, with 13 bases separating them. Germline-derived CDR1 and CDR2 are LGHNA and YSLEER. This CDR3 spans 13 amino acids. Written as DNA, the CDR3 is TGCGCCAGCAGCCAAGATCCCCGACAGGCCCAGTTCTTC. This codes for CASSQDPRQAQFF.

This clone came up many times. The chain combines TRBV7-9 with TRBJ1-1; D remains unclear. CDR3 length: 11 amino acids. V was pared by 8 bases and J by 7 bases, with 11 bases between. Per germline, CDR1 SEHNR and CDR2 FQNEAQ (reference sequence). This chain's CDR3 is CASRREVEAFF. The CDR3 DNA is TGTGCCAGCCGACGGGAGGTTGAAGCTTTCTTT.

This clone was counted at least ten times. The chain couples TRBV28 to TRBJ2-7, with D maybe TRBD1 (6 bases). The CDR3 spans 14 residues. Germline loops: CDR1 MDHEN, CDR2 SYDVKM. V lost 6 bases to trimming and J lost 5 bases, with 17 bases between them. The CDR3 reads CASSLHYQGHEQYF. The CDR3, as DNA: TGTGCCAGCAGCCTTCACTATCAGGGGCACGAGCAGTACTTC.

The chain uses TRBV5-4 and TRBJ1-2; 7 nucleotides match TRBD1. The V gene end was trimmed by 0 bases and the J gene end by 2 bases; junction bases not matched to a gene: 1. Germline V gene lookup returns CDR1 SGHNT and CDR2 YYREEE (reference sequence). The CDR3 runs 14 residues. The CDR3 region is CASSLDRGNYGYTF. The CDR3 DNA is TGTGCCAGCAGCTTGGACAGGGGAAACTATGGCTACACCTTC.

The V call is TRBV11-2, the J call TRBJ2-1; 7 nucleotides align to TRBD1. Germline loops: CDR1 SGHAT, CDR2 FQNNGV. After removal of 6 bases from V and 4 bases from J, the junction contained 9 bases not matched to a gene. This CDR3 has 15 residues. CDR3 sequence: CASRRPGQRYNEQFF. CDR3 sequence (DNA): TGTGCCAGCAGACGTCCGGGACAGCGATACAATGAGCAGTTCTTC.

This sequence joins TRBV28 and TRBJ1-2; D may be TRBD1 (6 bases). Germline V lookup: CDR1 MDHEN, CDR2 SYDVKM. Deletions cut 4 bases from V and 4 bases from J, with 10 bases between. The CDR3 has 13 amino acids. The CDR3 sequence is CASSSGQIYGYTF. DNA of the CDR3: TGTGCCAGCAGTTCCGGACAGATCTATGGCTACACCTTC.

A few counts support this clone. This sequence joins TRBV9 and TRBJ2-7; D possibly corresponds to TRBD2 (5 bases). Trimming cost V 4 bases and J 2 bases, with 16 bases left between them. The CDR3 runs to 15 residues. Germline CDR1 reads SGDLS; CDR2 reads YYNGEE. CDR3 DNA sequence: TGTGCCAGCAGCCCCCCTCCGGGGTTCGCCTACGAGCAGTACTTC. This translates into CASSPPPGFAYEQYF.

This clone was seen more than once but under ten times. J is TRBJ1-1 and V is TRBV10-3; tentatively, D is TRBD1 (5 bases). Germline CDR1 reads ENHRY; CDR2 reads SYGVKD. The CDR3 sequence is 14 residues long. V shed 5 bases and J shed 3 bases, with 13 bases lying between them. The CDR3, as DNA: TGTGCCATCAGTAATCAGGGTGGTGACACTGAAGCTTTCTTT. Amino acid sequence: CAISNQGGDTEAFF.

This chain's CDR3 is CASSFGRNEQYF. CDR3 in DNA: TGTGCCAGCAGCTTCGGCAGGAATGAGCAGTACTTC. The V call is TRBV7-9, the J call TRBJ2-7; D remains unclear. CDR3 length: 12 amino acids. The V gene lost 3 bases and the J gene lost 7 bases, with 10 bases spanning the gap. CDR1 SEHNR and CDR2 FQNEAQ come from the germline V gene (reference sequence).

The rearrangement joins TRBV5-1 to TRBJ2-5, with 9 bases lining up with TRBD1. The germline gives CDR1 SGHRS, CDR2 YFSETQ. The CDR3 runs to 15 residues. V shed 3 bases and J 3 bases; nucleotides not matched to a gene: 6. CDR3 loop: CASSSGQGWEETQYF. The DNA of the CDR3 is TGCGCCAGCAGCTCTGGACAGGGGTGGGAAGAGACCCAGTACTTC.

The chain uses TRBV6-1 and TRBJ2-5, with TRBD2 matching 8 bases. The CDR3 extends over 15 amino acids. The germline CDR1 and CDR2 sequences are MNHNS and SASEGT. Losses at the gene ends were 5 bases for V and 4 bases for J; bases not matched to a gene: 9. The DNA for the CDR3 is TGTGCCAGCAGTATCCTAGCGGGCGGCGGAGAGACCCAGTACTTC. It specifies CASSILAGGGETQYF.

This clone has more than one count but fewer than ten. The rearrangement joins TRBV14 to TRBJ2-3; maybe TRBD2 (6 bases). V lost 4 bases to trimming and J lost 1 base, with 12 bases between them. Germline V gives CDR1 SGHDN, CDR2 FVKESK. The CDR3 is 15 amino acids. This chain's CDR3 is CASSPQWGGTDTQYF. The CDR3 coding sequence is TGTGCCAGCAGCCCCCAATGGGGGGGCACAGATACGCAGTATTTT.

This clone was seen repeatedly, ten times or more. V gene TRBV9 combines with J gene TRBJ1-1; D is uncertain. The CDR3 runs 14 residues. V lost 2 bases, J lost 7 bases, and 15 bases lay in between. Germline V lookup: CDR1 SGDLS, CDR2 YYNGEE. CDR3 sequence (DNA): TGTGCCAGCAGCGTCCGGGGATCGGGTGGTGAAGCTTTCTTT. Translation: CASSVRGSGGEAFF.

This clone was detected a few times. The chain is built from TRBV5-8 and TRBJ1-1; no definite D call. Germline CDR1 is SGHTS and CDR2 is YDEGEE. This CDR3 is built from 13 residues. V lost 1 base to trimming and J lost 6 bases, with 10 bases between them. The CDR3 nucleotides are TGTGCCAGCAGCTTGTGGCAGATGTCTGAAGCTTTCTTT. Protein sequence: CASSLWQMSEAFF.

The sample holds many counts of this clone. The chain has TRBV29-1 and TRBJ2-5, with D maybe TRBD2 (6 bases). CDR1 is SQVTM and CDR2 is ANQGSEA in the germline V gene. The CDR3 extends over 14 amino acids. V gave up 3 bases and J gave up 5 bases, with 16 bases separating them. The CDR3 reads CSVEDSGLVETQYF. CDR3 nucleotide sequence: TGCAGCGTTGAGGATAGCGGTCTTGTGGAGACCCAGTACTTC.

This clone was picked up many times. CDR3 nucleotides: TGTGCCAGCTCTCGGAGGGACAGGGGGCCCTATGGCTACACCTTC. Translating gives CASSRRDRGPYGYTF. V gene TRBV18 combines with J gene TRBJ1-2; 12 bases match TRBD1. The germline V gene has CDR1 KGHSH and CDR2 LQKENI. J was trimmed by 4 bases and V by 6 bases; bases with no gene match: 6. The CDR3 is 15 amino acids. Drawing the rest from reference TRBV18 and TRBJ1-2, the complete variable domain is NAGVMQNPRHLVRRRGQEARLRCSPMKGHSHVYWYRQLPEEGLKFMVYLQKENIIDESGMPKERFSAEFPKEGPSILRIQQVVRGDSAAYFCASSRRDRGPYGYTFGSGTRLTVV.

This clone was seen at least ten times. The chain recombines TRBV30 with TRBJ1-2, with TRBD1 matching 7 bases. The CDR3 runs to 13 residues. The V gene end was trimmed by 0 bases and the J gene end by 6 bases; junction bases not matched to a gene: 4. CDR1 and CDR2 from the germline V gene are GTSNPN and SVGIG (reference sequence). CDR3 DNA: TGTGCCTGGAGTGTTTGGGACAGCCATGGCTACACCTTC. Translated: CAWSVWDSHGYTF.